This T cell receptor (beta chain) was captured by sequencing in a study of blood T cell repertoires in COVID-19. On the study more broadly: T cells, B-cell-depleted T cells, or PBMCs supplied cDNA or gDNA.

Sequenced by immunoSEQ multiplex PCR; TCRdb stores in-frame clones only, minus some. The repertoire includes approximately 230,000 clones, approximately 84% of them detected once, and about 15% sits in the top ten. This study enrolled people aged about 18 to 100 from around 26 US geographic areas. Among Cohort 3 donors, those recovered had two negative PCRs, clearance, or symptom resolution. This sequence was found in a man between 40 and 49 years old who had recovered from COVID-19. Sequenced: PBMCs or T cells enriched from blood (not recorded which).

This CDR3 is CASSIWTGDTGELFF. CDR3 coding DNA: TGTGCCAGTAGTATTTGGACAGGTGACACCGGGGAGCTGTTTTTT. The J gene is TRBJ2-2, the V gene TRBV19; 7 nucleotides align to TRBD1. Per the germline V gene, CDR1 is LNHDA and CDR2 is SQIVND (reference sequence). The V and J ends lost 3 bases and 3 bases, in that order; junction bases with no gene match: 4. The CDR3 contains 15 residues. Combining the CDR3 with reference TRBV19 and TRBJ2-2 gives the whole variable domain DGGITQSPKYLFRKEGQNVTLSCEQNLNHDAMYWYRQDPGQGLRLIYYSQIVNDFQKGDIAEGYSVSREKKESFPLTVTSAQKNPTAFYLCASSIWTGDTGELFFGEGSRLTVL.